Listed below are T cell receptor beta chains from one sample, sequenced in a study of shared clonotypes between healthy human individuals. TCRdb's table, derived via immunoSEQ multiplex PCR, lists solely in-frame clones and lacks some. The data contain approximately 810,000 clones, 90% to 95% of them singletons. The sample was naive CD8+ T cells sorted from blood. The receptors were sampled from a young man in good health. Both conserved end residues are trimmed from each CDR3. Expanded clones are given a class, and other clones once, few, many or no size at all.

v_gene	abundance	j_gene	CDR3aa
TRBV7-9	NA	TRBJ2-1	ASSLTVEQF
TRBV5-1	NA	TRBJ1-2	ASSLGAGTELTSNYGYT
TRBV5-1	once	TRBJ2-7	ASSSGDSYEQY
TRBV28	NA	TRBJ2-1	ASSFEMVGRIGFYNEQF
TRBV5-6	NA	TRBJ2-7	ASSYYGQDAYEQY
TRBV7-8	NA	TRBJ2-1	ASSSPSGLTPESAYNEQF
TRBV13	once	TRBJ2-5	ASSLDVTIPVDTGHLGETQY
TRBV5-5	NA	TRBJ1-5	ASSPGAAGGMMSQPQH
TRBV9	NA	TRBJ1-1	ASSKPTGNTEAF
TRBV7-9	NA	TRBJ2-3	ASSLVEGADTQY
TRBV6-6	few	TRBJ2-1	ASSLRSLEQF
TRBV7-9	NA	TRBJ2-1	ASSSPLGRDEQF
TRBV5-1	NA	TRBJ2-1	ASSETSGFLNEQF
TRBV27	NA	TRBJ2-3	ASSLSWQRDSGDTQY
TRBV28	NA	TRBJ2-2	ASSEDRDKAGELF
TRBV11-2	NA	TRBJ2-5	ASSSLDRPYQETQY
TRBV4-1	NA	TRBJ2-5	ASSQAGQGQETQY
TRBV28	once	TRBJ2-6	ASSLPTGTGANVLT
TRBV27	NA	TRBJ2-7	ASSIGGGYEQY
TRBV6-1	NA	TRBJ1-2	ASSEMGQLNYGYT
TRBV9	NA	TRBJ2-2	ASSVVAGELF
TRBV6-6	NA	TRBJ2-5	ASSYSIGGETQY
TRBV19	once	TRBJ2-1	ASSILLAGGPSNEQF
TRBV27	NA	TRBJ2-3	ASSQGQGGADTQY
TRBV6-1	NA	TRBJ2-7	ASRPGEGDEQY
TRBV7-6	NA	TRBJ2-1	ASSSTTSGSLNEQF
TRBV7-6	once	TRBJ2-7	ASSSLQGPSSYEQY
TRBV5-1	NA	TRBJ1-1	ASSLASDRGTEAF
TRBV19	NA	TRBJ1-1	ASSILNTEAF
TRBV5-5	NA	TRBJ2-3	ASSLGLAGVVDTQY
TRBV7-9	NA	TRBJ2-4	AVQGAKNIQY
TRBV5-5	NA	TRBJ2-1	ASSLAMGGSYNEQF
TRBV6-5	NA	TRBJ1-1	ASSYEGSVF
TRBV28	NA	TRBJ2-7	ASSLGPAHPPHEQY
TRBV7-9	few	TRBJ2-1	ASSFMTPANWSEQF
TRBV29-1	NA	TRBJ2-7	SVDLGKEHEQY
TRBV7-9	NA	TRBJ2-7	ASSLVQGEQY
TRBV7-9	NA	TRBJ2-1	ASSPLSQGVDEQF
TRBV4-1	NA	TRBJ2-3	ASSQKDSPGDTQY
TRBV7-9	NA	TRBJ2-1	ASRQNNEQF
TRBV9	NA	TRBJ2-7	ASSVGNEQY
TRBV15	NA	TRBJ1-1	ATSREEATEAF
TRBV5-1	NA	TRBJ2-7	ASSLGDSPYYEQY
TRBV4-1	NA	TRBJ1-5	ASSQDLMEVISNQPQH
TRBV7-9	NA	TRBJ2-5	ASSLTTKPAETQY
TRBV6-1	NA	TRBJ1-2	ASSEDVRGFYGYT
TRBV4-1	NA	TRBJ2-5	ASSQDPSEGETQY
TRBV27	NA	TRBJ2-1	ASSLGSGGNEQF
TRBV12-2	NA	TRBJ2-7	ASRRRDRTTYEQY